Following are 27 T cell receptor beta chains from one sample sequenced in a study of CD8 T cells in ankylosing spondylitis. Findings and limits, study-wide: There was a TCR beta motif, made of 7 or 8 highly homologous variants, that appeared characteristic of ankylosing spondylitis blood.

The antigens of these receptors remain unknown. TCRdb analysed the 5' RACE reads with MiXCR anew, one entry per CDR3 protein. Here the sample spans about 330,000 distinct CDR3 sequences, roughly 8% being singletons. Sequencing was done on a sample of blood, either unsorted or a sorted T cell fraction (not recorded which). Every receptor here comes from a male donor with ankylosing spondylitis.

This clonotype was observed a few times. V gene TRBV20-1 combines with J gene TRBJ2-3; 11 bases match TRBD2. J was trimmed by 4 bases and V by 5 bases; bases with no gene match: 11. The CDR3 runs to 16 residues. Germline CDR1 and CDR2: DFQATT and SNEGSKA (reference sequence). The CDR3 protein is CSAGTTSGSLADTQYF. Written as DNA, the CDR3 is TGCAGTGCTGGGACAACTAGCGGGAGTTTAGCAGATACGCAGTATTTT.

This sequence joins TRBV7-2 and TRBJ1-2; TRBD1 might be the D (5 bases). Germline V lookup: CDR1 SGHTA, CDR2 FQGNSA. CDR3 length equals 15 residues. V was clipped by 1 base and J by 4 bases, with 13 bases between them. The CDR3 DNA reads TGTGCCAGCAGCTTAGGGCAGGGTTTAGGCTATGGCTACACCTTC. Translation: CASSLGQGLGYGYTF.

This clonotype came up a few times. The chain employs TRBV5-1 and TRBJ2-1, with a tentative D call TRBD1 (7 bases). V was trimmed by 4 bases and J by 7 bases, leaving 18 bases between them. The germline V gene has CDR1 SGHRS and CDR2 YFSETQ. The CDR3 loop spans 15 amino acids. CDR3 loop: CASSADRAAGNEQFF. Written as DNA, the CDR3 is TGCGCCAGCAGCGCAGACAGGGCCGCGGGGAATGAGCAGTTCTTC.

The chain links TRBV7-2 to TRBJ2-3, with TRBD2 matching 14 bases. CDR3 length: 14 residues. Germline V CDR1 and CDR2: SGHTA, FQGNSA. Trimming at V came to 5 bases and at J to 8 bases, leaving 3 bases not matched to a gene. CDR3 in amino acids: CASSPTSGRVTQYF. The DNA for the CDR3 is TGTGCCAGCAGCCCGACTAGCGGGAGGGTTACGCAGTATTTT. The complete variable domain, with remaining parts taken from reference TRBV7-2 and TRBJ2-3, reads GAGVSQSPSNKVTEKGKDVELRCDPISGHTALYWYRQSLGQGLEFLIYFQGNSAPDKSGLPSDRFSAERTGGSVSTLTIQRTQQEDSAVYLCASSPTSGRVTQYFGPGTRLTVL.

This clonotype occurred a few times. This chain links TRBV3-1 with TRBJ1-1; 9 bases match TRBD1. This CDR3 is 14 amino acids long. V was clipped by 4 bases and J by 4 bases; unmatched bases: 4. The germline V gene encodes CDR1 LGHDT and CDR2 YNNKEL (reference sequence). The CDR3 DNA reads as TGTGCCAGCAGCCGGACAGGGGTGGGCACTGAAGCTTTCTTT. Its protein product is CASSRTGVGTEAFF.

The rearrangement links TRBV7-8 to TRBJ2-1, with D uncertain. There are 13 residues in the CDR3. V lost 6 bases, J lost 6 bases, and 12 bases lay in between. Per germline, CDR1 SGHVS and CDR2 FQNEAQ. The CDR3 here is CASRLALLNEQFF. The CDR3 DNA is TGTGCCAGCAGGCTGGCCCTGCTCAATGAGCAGTTCTTC.

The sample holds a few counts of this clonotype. CDR3 nucleotide sequence: TGCGCCAGCAGCCCACCTTTCGCTAGCGGGACCTACAATGAGCAGTTCTTC. It encodes CASSPPFASGTYNEQFF. The chain couples TRBV5-1 to TRBJ2-1, with 9 bases fitting TRBD2. Unmatched junction bases numbered 10, after V lost 4 bases and J lost 2 bases. The CDR3 runs 17 residues. CDR1 and CDR2 (germline): SGHRS, YFSETQ.

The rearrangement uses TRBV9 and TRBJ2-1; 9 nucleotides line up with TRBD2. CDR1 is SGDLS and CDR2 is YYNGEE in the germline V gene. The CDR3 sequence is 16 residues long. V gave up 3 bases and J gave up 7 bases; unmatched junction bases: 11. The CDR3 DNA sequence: TGTGCCAGCAGCGCAACCGGGCGGGAGGGGGAAAATGAGCAGTTCTTC. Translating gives CASSATGREGENEQFF.

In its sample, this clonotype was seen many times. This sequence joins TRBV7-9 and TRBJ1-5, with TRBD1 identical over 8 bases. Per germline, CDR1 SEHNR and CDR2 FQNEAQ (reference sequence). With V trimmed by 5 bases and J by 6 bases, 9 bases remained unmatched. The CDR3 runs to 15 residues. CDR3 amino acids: CASSRDRLSGQPQHF. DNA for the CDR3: TGTGCCAGCAGCCGGGACAGGCTATCAGGTCAGCCCCAGCATTTT.

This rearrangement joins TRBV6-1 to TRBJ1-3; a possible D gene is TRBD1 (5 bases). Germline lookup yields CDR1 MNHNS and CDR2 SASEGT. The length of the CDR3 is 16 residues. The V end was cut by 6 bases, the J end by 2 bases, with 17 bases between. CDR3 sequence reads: CASRRLPQGTGNTIYF. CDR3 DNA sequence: TGTGCCAGCAGACGACTACCTCAGGGAACTGGAAACACCATATATTTT.

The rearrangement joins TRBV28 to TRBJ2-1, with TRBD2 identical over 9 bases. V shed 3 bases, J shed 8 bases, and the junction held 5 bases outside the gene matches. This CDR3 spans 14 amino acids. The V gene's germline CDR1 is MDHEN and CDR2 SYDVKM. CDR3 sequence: CASSFSGSADEQFF. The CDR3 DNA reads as TGTGCCAGCAGTTTTAGCGGGAGCGCCGATGAGCAGTTCTTC.

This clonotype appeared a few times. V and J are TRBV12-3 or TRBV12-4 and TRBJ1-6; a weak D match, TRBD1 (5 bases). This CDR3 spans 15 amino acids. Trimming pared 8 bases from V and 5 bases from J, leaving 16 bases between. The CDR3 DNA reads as TGTGCCAGCGGTACGGTCCAGGGCCATAATTCACCCCTCCACTTT. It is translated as CASGTVQGHNSPLHF.

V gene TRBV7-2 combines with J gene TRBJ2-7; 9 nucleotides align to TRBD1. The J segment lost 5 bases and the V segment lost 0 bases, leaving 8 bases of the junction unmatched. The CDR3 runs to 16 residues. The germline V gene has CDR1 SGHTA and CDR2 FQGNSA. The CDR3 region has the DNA TGTGCCAGCAGCTTAGCGGGACAGGGCATCAGCGACGAGCAGTACTTC. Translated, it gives CASSLAGQGISDEQYF. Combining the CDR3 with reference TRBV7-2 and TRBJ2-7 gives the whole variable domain GAGVSQSPSNKVTEKGKDVELRCDPISGHTALYWYRQSLGQGLEFLIYFQGNSAPDKSGLPSDRFSAERTGGSVSTLTIQRTQQEDSAVYLCASSLAGQGISDEQYFGPGTRLTVT.

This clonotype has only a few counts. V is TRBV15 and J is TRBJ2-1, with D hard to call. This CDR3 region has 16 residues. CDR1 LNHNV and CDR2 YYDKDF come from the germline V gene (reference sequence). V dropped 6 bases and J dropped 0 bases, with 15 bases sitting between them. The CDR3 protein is CATRRPGTYSYNEQFF. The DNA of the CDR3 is TGTGCCACCAGGAGGCCGGGTACATACTCCTACAATGAGCAGTTCTTC.

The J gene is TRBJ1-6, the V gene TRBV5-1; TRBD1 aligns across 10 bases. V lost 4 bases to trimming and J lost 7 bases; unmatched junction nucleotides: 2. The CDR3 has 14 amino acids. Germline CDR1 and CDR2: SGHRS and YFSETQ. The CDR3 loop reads CASSRQGANSPLHF. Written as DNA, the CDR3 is TGCGCCAGCAGCCGACAGGGGGCGAATTCACCCCTCCACTTT.

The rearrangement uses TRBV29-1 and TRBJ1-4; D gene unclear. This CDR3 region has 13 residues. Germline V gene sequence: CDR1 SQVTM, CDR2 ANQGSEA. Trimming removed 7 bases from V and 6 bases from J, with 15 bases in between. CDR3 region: CSASWTGYEKLFF. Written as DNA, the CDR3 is TGCAGCGCCTCCTGGACGGGGTATGAAAAACTGTTTTTT.

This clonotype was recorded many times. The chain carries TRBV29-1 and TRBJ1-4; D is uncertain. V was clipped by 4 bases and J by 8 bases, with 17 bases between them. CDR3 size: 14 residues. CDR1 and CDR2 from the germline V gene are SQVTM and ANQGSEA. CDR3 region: CSVGRPGIGEKLFF. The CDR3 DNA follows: TGCAGCGTTGGTAGGCCGGGGATTGGCGAAAAACTGTTTTTT. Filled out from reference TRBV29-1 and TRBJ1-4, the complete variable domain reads SAVISQKPSRDICQRGTSLTIQCQVDSQVTMMFWYRQQPGQSLTLIATANQGSEATYESGFVIDKFPISRPNLTFSTLTVSNMSPEDSSIYLCSVGRPGIGEKLFFGSGTQLSVL.

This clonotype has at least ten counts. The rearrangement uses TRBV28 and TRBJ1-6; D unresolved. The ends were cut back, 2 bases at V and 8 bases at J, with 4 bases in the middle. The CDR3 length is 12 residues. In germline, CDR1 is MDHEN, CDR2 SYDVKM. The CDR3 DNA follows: TGTGCCAGCAGTTTAGAGTATTCACCCCTCCACTTT. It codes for CASSLEYSPLHF.

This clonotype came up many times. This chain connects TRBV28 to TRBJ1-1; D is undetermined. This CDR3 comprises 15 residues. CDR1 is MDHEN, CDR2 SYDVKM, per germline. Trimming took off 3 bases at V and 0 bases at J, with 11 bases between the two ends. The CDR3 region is CASSFGASMNTEAFF. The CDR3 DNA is TGTGCCAGCAGTTTCGGAGCATCCATGAACACTGAAGCTTTCTTT.

CDR3 sequence reads: CASSSNRGEQFF. The CDR3 DNA reads TGTGCCAGCAGCTCTAACAGGGGGGAGCAGTTCTTC. The chain combines TRBV7-3 with TRBJ2-1, with TRBD1 identical over 8 bases. Per the germline V gene, CDR1 is SGHTA and CDR2 is FQGTGA. This CDR3 is 12 amino acids long. The V gene end was trimmed by 4 bases and the J gene end by 10 bases; junction bases not matched to a gene: 3.

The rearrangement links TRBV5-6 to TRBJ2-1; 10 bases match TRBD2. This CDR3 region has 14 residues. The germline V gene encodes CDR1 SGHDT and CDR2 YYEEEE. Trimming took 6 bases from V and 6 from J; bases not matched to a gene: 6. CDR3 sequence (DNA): TGTGCCAGCACGTGGGGGACTAGCGTCAATGAGCAGTTCTTC. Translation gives CASTWGTSVNEQFF.

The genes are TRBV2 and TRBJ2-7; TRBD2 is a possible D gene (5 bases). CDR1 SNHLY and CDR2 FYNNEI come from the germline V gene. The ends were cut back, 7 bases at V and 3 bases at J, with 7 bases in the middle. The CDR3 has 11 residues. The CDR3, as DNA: TGTGCCAGCAACAGCGGCTACGAGCAGTACTTC. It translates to CASNSGYEQYF.

The DNA of the CDR3 is TGTGCCAGCAGCTTGGGGGGACAAGCCTCCTACGAGCAGTACTTC. Translated, it gives CASSLGGQASYEQYF. The rearrangement links TRBV5-6 to TRBJ2-7; a possible D gene is TRBD1 (6 bases). The germline gives CDR1 SGHDT, CDR2 YYEEEE. The length of the CDR3 is 15 residues. V was shortened by 0 bases and J by 0 bases, with 10 bases between the two germline ends.

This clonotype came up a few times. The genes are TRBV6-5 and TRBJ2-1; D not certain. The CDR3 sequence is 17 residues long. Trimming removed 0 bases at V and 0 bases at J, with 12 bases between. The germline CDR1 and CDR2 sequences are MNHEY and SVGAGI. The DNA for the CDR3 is TGTGCCAGCAGTTACTCGGCCTCGGTAAGCTCCTACAATGAGCAGTTCTTC. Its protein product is CASSYSASVSSYNEQFF.

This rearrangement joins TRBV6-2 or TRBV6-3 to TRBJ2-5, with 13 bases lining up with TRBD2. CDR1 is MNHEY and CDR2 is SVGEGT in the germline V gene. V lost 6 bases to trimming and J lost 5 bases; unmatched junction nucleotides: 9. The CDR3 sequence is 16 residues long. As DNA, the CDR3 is TGTGCCAGCAGCCCGGGGACTAGCGGGACTCATGAGACCCAGTACTTC. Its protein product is CASSPGTSGTHETQYF.

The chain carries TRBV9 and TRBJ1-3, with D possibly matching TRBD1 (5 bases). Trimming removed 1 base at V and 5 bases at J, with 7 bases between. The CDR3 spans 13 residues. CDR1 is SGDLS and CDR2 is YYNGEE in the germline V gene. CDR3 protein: CASSVTGRNTIYF. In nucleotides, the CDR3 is TGTGCCAGCAGCGTAACAGGTCGAAACACCATATATTTT.

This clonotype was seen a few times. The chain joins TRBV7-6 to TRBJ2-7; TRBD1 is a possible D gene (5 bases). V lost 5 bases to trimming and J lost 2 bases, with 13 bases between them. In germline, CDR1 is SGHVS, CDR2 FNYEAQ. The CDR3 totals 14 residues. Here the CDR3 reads CASSLLDTAYEQYF. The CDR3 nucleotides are TGTGCCAGCAGCCTCCTGGACACCGCCTACGAGCAGTACTTC.